The 28 T cell receptor beta chains reported below all come from one sample, sequenced in a study of radiation and T cells in renal cell carcinoma. Libraries were prepared by immunoSEQ multiplex PCR; TCRdb keeps only in-frame clonotypes and omits some of them. The sample has about 150,000 clones; approximately 86% are singletons. Time point described: blood 4 weeks post-SBRT, at nephrectomy. Treatment specified: 15 Gy SBRT to primary tumor, nephrectomy 4 weeks later. The sample here was blood, taken from a patient whose treatment included radiotherapy and nephrectomy. Every receptor here comes from a woman in her fifties or sixties with renal cell carcinoma.

The CDR3 DNA sequence: TGTGCCAGCAGCTCCGTTTATGGCTACACCTTC. As protein: CASSSVYGYTF. The chain uses TRBV9 and TRBJ1-2; D unresolved. The germline V gene has CDR1 SGDLS and CDR2 YYNGEE. The V end lost 4 bases, the J end lost 5 bases, and 6 bases lay between the germline ends. The CDR3 totals 11 residues.

The chain couples TRBV27 to TRBJ2-1, with D perhaps matching TRBD1 (6 bases). V lost 3 bases and J lost 3, with 18 bases in between. Germline CDR1 is MNHEY and CDR2 is SMNVEV (reference sequence). This CDR3 contains 17 residues. The CDR3 bases are TGTGCCAGCAGTTTCGAAGGCAGGGGCTACTACTACAATGAGCAGTTCTTC. It encodes CASSFEGRGYYYNEQFF.

The chain has TRBV9 and TRBJ2-1; unclear D gene. Trimming removed 3 bases at V and 0 bases at J, with 13 bases between. The CDR3 runs to 16 residues. The germline CDR1 and CDR2 sequences are SGDLS and YYNGEE. The CDR3 DNA is TGTGCCAGCAGCGGGGCGTACCAGAGCTCCTACAATGAGCAGTTCTTC. It translates to CASSGAYQSSYNEQFF.

This clone was picked up one time. The J gene is TRBJ2-7, the V gene TRBV14, with D possibly called TRBD1 or TRBD2 (5 bases each). Trimming removed 0 bases from V and 2 bases from J, with 8 bases in between. The CDR3 is made up of 14 amino acids. Per the germline V gene, CDR1 is SGHDN and CDR2 is FVKESK. The CDR3 DNA sequence: TGTGCCAGCAGCCAAGATTGGGACGCCTACGAGCAGTACTTC. This encodes CASSQDWDAYEQYF.

This chain connects TRBV4-1 to TRBJ1-2, with unresolved D. The CDR3 has 16 amino acids. Trimming removed 0 bases from V and 7 bases from J, with 18 bases in between. Germline lookup yields CDR1 MGHRA and CDR2 YSYEKL. This CDR3 is CASSQDGQVNLGGYTF. The CDR3 nucleotides read TGCGCCAGCAGCCAAGATGGGCAGGTTAACTTAGGTGGCTACACCTTC.

V gene TRBV7-2 combines with J gene TRBJ1-2; TRBD1 aligns across 7 bases. Germline V gene lookup returns CDR1 SGHTA and CDR2 FQGNSA. This CDR3 region has 16 residues. V was clipped by 0 bases and J by 8 bases; unmatched bases: 12. The CDR3 region has the DNA TGTGCCAGCAGCTTAGCACAGGGGTTACGCACGGGGGGCTACACCTTC. Protein: CASSLAQGLRTGGYTF.

CDR3: CASSLNPNTEAFF. The CDR3 DNA is TGTGCCAGCAGCTTAAACCCGAACACTGAAGCTTTCTTT. The chain couples TRBV11-2 to TRBJ1-1; no reliable D call. V shed 2 bases and J shed 1 base, with 5 bases lying between them. Germline CDR1 SGHAT, CDR2 FQNNGV. The CDR3 contains 13 residues.

The genes are TRBV20-1 and TRBJ2-5, with D tentatively TRBD2 (6 bases). Trimming took 7 bases from V and 3 from J, leaving 9 bases between them. Germline V lookup: CDR1 DFQATT, CDR2 SNEGSKA (reference sequence). The CDR3 is 11 amino acids. The CDR3 sequence: CSVSGEETQYF. CDR3 nucleotide sequence: TGCAGTGTTTCGGGAGAAGAGACCCAGTACTTC.

The chain has TRBV15 and TRBJ2-7; D gene unclear. This CDR3 has 14 residues. The ends were cut back, 3 bases at V and 4 bases at J, with 13 bases in the middle. The germline CDR1 and CDR2 sequences are LNHNV and YYDKDF (reference sequence). The CDR3 spells CATSSGRRGYEQYF. The CDR3 DNA follows: TGTGCCACCAGCAGTGGTAGGCGTGGTTACGAGCAGTACTTC. The complete variable domain, with remaining parts taken from reference TRBV15 and TRBJ2-7, reads DAMVIQNPRYQVTQFGKPVTLSCSQTLNHNVMYWYQQKSSQAPKLLFHYYDKDFNNEADTPDNFQSRRPNTSFCFLDIRSPGLGDTAMYLCATSSGRRGYEQYFGPGTRLTVT.

Regarding this clone: This sample also contains other DNA sequences that code for the same CDR3. This rearrangement joins TRBV7-2 to TRBJ1-2, with 7 bases identical to TRBD1. Germline CDR1 reads SGHTA; CDR2 reads FQGNSA. This CDR3 is built from 14 residues. With 5 bases clipped from V and 2 bases from J, the junction kept 5 bases outside the gene matches. The CDR3 here is CASSPGQANYGYTF. In DNA form, the CDR3 reads TGTGCCAGCAGCCCCGGACAGGCGAACTATGGCTACACCTTC.

The chain uses TRBV19 and TRBJ1-6; TRBD1 might be the D (6 bases). The CDR3 is made up of 12 amino acids. Germline-derived CDR1 and CDR2 are LNHDA and SQIVND (reference sequence). The V end lost 5 bases, the J end lost 9 bases, and 8 bases lay between the germline ends. This chain's CDR3 is CASSPQGSPLHF. CDR3 nucleotide sequence: TGTGCCAGTAGTCCACAGGGTTCACCCCTCCACTTT.

This chain connects TRBV11-3 to TRBJ2-1; 8 nucleotides match TRBD1. The V gene end was trimmed by 5 bases and the J gene end by 10 bases; junction bases not matched to a gene: 10. This CDR3 is 14 amino acids long. Germline CDR1 SGHNT, CDR2 YENEEA. CDR3 loop: CASSANRDRREQFF. CDR3 in DNA: TGTGCCAGCAGCGCAAACCGGGACAGGAGAGAGCAGTTCTTC. Complete variable domain (other parts from reference TRBV11-3 and TRBJ2-1): EAGVVQSPRYKIIEKKQPVAFWCNPISGHNTLYWYLQNLGQGPELLIRYENEEAVDDSQLPKDRFSAERLKGVDSTLKIQPAELGDSAVYLCASSANRDRREQFFGPGTRLTVL.

The chain carries TRBV21-1 and TRBJ1-2. TRBV21-1 represents a pseudogene. The CDR3 has 15 residues. CDR3: CASSKRREANYGYTF. The DNA of the CDR3 is TGTGCCAGCAGCAAACGCAGGGAGGCTAACTATGGCTACACCTTC.

This chain connects TRBV11-2 to TRBJ2-7; 9 bases are a match to TRBD1. The trim removed 1 base at V and 2 bases at J, leaving 3 bases unmatched. The germline V gene encodes CDR1 SGHAT and CDR2 FQNNGV. The CDR3 contains 15 residues. DNA for the CDR3: TGTGCCAGCAGCTTAGTCGGGACAGGGCCCTACGAGCAGTACTTC. Protein: CASSLVGTGPYEQYF.

This clone was counted only a few times. V and J are TRBV9 and TRBJ1-2; D is ambiguous. This CDR3 contains 14 residues. Per germline, CDR1 SGDLS and CDR2 YYNGEE. V lost 0 bases, J lost 1 base, and 7 bases lay in between. The CDR3 sequence is CASSVGRYNYGYTF. DNA for the CDR3: TGTGCCAGCAGCGTAGGCAGGTATAACTATGGCTACACCTTC.

This chain links TRBV7-8 with TRBJ2-5; no definite D call. The CDR3 runs to 14 residues. Germline V gene data show CDR1 as SGHVS and CDR2 as FQNEAQ. Trimming took off 1 base at V and 4 bases at J, with 10 bases between the two ends. CDR3 sequence reads: CASSLDRAIETQYF. CDR3 bases: TGTGCCAGCAGCTTAGACCGTGCCATAGAGACCCAGTACTTC.

The chain recombines TRBV19 with TRBJ2-5; a weak D match, TRBD2 (6 bases). This CDR3 contains 14 residues. Trimming shortened V by 4 bases and J by 5 bases, and 14 bases separated the two germline ends. Germline CDR1 is LNHDA and CDR2 is SQIVND (reference sequence). CDR3 nucleotide sequence: TGTGCCAGTAGTAAGGAGGTTGGAGGGGAGACCCAGTACTTC. It codes for CASSKEVGGETQYF. The entire variable domain, with the rest obtained from reference TRBV19 and TRBJ2-5, is as follows: DGGITQSPKYLFRKEGQNVTLSCEQNLNHDAMYWYRQDPGQGLRLIYYSQIVNDFQKGDIAEGYSVSREKKESFPLTVTSAQKNPTAFYLCASSKEVGGETQYFGPGTRLLVL.

The chain combines TRBV20-1 with TRBJ1-1; D gene unclear. Trimming removed 5 bases from V and 6 bases from J, with 10 bases in between. There are 11 residues in the CDR3. Germline assignment: CDR1 DFQATT and CDR2 SNEGSKA (reference sequence). The CDR3 DNA is TGCAGTGCTGGACGGTTGTCTGAAGCTTTCTTT. Translation: CSAGRLSEAFF.

This clone showed up just once. The J gene is TRBJ1-2, the V gene TRBV21-1. TRBV21-1 counts as a pseudogene. This CDR3 comprises 17 residues. DNA of the CDR3: TGTGCCAGCAGCAAATTATGGGGTGGGGGTTATTGTAATGGCTACACCTTC. Its translation is CASSKLWGGGYCNGYTF.

J is TRBJ2-3 and V is TRBV7-3; 10 nucleotides agree with TRBD2. The CDR3 consists of 15 residues. Per germline, CDR1 SGHTA and CDR2 FQGTGA. With V trimmed by 1 base and J by 6 bases, 4 bases remained unmatched. CDR3 sequence reads: CASSLKSGRGDTQYF. In DNA form, the CDR3 reads TGTGCCAGCAGCTTAAAGAGCGGGAGGGGGGATACGCAGTATTTT.

J is TRBJ1-4 and V is TRBV6-5; 7 bases match TRBD1. V lost 5 bases to trimming and J lost 0 bases; unmatched junction nucleotides: 3. In germline, CDR1 is MNHEY, CDR2 SVGAGI. CDR3 size: 15 residues. CDR3 nucleotide sequence: TGTGCCAGCAGTACCACAGGGGCAACTAATGAAAAACTGTTTTTT. Its translation is CASSTTGATNEKLFF.

J is TRBJ2-7 and V is TRBV6-6; 10 nucleotides agree with TRBD1. With 7 bases clipped from V and 7 bases from J, the junction kept 10 bases outside the gene matches. This CDR3 is 14 amino acids long. CDR1 is MNHNY and CDR2 is SVGAGI in the germline V gene (reference sequence). The DNA of the CDR3 is TGTGCCAGCAAGTCGGGACAGGGGTCTGGGGAGCAGTACTTC. Residues: CASKSGQGSGEQYF.

The chain couples TRBV9 to TRBJ2-5, with TRBD1 matching 7 bases. In germline, CDR1 is SGDLS, CDR2 YYNGEE. V gave up 3 bases and J gave up 6 bases; unmatched junction bases: 5. This CDR3 has 13 residues. For the CDR3, the DNA is TGTGCCAGCAGCGCAACAGGGGTACAGACCCAGTACTTC. As protein: CASSATGVQTQYF.

The chain carries TRBV15 and TRBJ2-7; D gene ambiguous. This CDR3 spans 14 amino acids. With 1 base removed from V and 5 bases from J, the gap between germline ends came to 12 bases. Germline lookup yields CDR1 LNHNV and CDR2 YYDKDF (reference sequence). The CDR3 loop is CATSRARGGNEQYF. As DNA, the CDR3 is TGTGCCACCAGCAGAGCCCGTGGCGGTAACGAGCAGTACTTC.

This sequence joins TRBV7-8 and TRBJ2-5, with D hard to call. V shed 1 base and J shed 2 bases, with 14 bases lying between them. Germline V gives CDR1 SGHVS, CDR2 FQNEAQ. This CDR3 is built from 16 residues. The CDR3: CASSLVGQAGQETQYF. CDR3 coding DNA: TGTGCCAGCAGCTTAGTAGGTCAGGCCGGACAAGAGACCCAGTACTTC.

V and J are TRBV10-2 and TRBJ2-3, with D unresolved. Trimming removed 3 bases from V and 6 bases from J, with 10 bases in between. Germline CDR1 is WSHSY and CDR2 is SAAADI. The CDR3 consists of 13 residues. For the CDR3, the DNA is TGCGCCAGCAGTGACGTCGGAAGGGATACGCAGTATTTT. Translated: CASSDVGRDTQYF.

The rearrangement joins TRBV4-3 to TRBJ2-3; the D is unclear. The CDR3 extends over 15 amino acids. Germline V gene sequence: CDR1 LGHNA, CDR2 YSLEER. V was cut by 0 bases and J by 0 bases, with 7 bases left in between. The CDR3 spells CASSQDKASTDTQYF. CDR3 coding DNA: TGCGCCAGCAGCCAAGACAAAGCTAGCACAGATACGCAGTATTTT.

This chain uses TRBV7-8 with TRBJ2-3, with 10 bases matching TRBD2. J lost 0 bases, V lost 4 bases, and 4 bases had no gene match. Germline V gives CDR1 SGHVS, CDR2 FQNEAQ. This CDR3 region has 16 residues. This chain's CDR3 is CASSSGTSVSTDTQYF. The CDR3 coding sequence is TGTGCCAGCAGCTCCGGGACTAGCGTAAGCACAGATACGCAGTATTTT.